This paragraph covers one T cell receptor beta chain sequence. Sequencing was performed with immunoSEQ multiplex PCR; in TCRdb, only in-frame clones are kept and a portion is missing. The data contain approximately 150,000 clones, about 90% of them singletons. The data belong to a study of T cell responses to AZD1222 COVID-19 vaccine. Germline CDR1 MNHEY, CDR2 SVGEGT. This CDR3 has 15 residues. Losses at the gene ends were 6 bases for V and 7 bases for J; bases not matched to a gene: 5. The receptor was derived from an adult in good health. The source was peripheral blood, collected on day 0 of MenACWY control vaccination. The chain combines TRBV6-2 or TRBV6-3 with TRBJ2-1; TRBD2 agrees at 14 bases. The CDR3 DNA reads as TGTGCCAGCAGCAGACTAGCGGGAGGGTATAATGAGCAGTTCTTC. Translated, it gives CASSRLAGGYNEQFF.